The 12 T cell receptor beta chains reported below all come from one sample, sequenced in a study of beta chain features in type 1 diabetes. Expressed TCRB transcripts were sequenced because the entire RNA isolate underwent reverse transcription. The protocol was immunoSEQ multiplex PCR, while the TCRdb copy is restricted to in-frame clones and leaves out a portion. This sample carries a few hundred thousand clones, approximately 15% of them seen once, and the ten largest clones take under 0.02%. Sequenced input: naive CD4+ T cells from blood. The origin of the receptors is a woman younger than 35 in good health.

This clone has only a few counts. The CDR3 coding sequence is TGCGCCAGCAATAGGGGTGATGGGAATGAGCAGTTCTTC. Translation: CASNRGDGNEQFF. The chain couples TRBV5-1 to TRBJ2-1; TRBD1 might be the D (5 bases). The CDR3 is made up of 13 amino acids. Germline CDR1 reads SGHRS; CDR2 reads YFSETQ. Trimming shortened V by 6 bases and J by 7 bases, and 14 bases separated the two germline ends.

The J gene is TRBJ2-1, the V gene TRBV29-1, with 9 positions matching TRBD1. After removal of 7 bases from V and 3 bases from J, the junction contained 7 bases not matched to a gene. The CDR3 runs to 14 residues. Germline lookup yields CDR1 SQVTM and CDR2 ANQGSEA. The CDR3: CSAGGQGSYNEQFF. The CDR3 nucleotides are TGCAGCGCCGGCGGACAGGGGAGCTACAATGAGCAGTTCTTC.

There are a few counts of this clone. The rearrangement links TRBV30 to TRBJ1-5; D gene unclear. The germline CDR1 and CDR2 sequences are GTSNPN and SVGIG (reference sequence). V lost 4 bases to trimming and J lost 7 bases, with 17 bases between them. CDR3 length: 14 amino acids. The CDR3 DNA follows: TGTGCCTGGACGGCAGGATCAGCTGGCCAGCCCCAGCATTTT. As protein: CAWTAGSAGQPQHF.

This clone was recorded a few times. This chain uses TRBV7-2 with TRBJ2-5; 8 positions match TRBD1. Germline V CDR1 and CDR2: SGHTA, FQGNSA. The J segment lost 3 bases and the V segment lost 5 bases, leaving 8 bases of the junction unmatched. This CDR3 contains 15 residues. In DNA form, the CDR3 reads TGTGCCAGCAGCGCGAGGGGGACAGGAGAAGAGACCCAGTACTTC. Its protein is CASSARGTGEETQYF.

This rearrangement joins TRBV28 to TRBJ1-2, with 8 nucleotides matching TRBD1. Germline CDR1 and CDR2: MDHEN and SYDVKM. The CDR3 runs 14 residues. Trimming took 6 bases from V and 7 from J; bases not matched to a gene: 10. DNA of the CDR3: TGTGCCAGCAGGAAAGGACAGGGCCTTACTGGCTACACCTTC. Amino acids: CASRKGQGLTGYTF.

The gene calls are TRBV29-1 and TRBJ2-5; 16 nucleotides agree with TRBD2. The CDR3 consists of 14 residues. Trimming took 6 bases from V and 4 from J; bases not matched to a gene: 2. The germline V gene encodes CDR1 SQVTM and CDR2 ANQGSEA. The CDR3 loop is CSVGLAGGVETQYF. CDR3 in DNA: TGCAGCGTGGGACTAGCGGGAGGGGTAGAGACCCAGTACTTC. Full variable domain (missing parts from reference TRBV29-1 and TRBJ2-5): SAVISQKPSRDICQRGTSLTIQCQVDSQVTMMFWYRQQPGQSLTLIATANQGSEATYESGFVIDKFPISRPNLTFSTLTVSNMSPEDSSIYLCSVGLAGGVETQYFGPGTRLLVL.

Details on this clone: In the same sample, other DNA sequences code for this CDR3. The J gene is TRBJ1-2, the V gene TRBV28; D not resolved. Germline CDR1 is MDHEN and CDR2 is SYDVKM. The CDR3 loop spans 12 amino acids. V shed 3 bases and J shed 1 base, with 3 bases lying between them. In nucleotides, the CDR3 is TGTGCCAGCAGTTTGAGTAACTATGGCTACACCTTC. The encoded protein is CASSLSNYGYTF.

This chain links TRBV30 with TRBJ1-1; D gene unclear. CDR1 GTSNPN and CDR2 SVGIG come from the germline V gene (reference sequence). The CDR3 is made up of 11 amino acids. Trimming took off 2 bases at V and 7 bases at J, with 8 bases between the two ends. CDR3 loop: CAWSLNFEAFF. The CDR3 DNA is TGTGCCTGGAGTTTAAACTTTGAAGCTTTCTTT. Full variable domain (remainder filled in from reference TRBV30 and TRBJ1-1): SQTIHQWPATLVQPVGSPLSLECTVEGTSNPNLYWYRQAAGRGLQLLFYSVGIGQISSEVPQNLSASRPQDRQFILSSKKLLLSDSGFYLCAWSLNFEAFFGQGTRLTVV.

This clone was counted between two and nine times. The chain joins TRBV7-9 to TRBJ2-1; weak D call: TRBD1 (6 bases). Germline CDR1 SEHNR, CDR2 FQNEAQ (reference sequence). There are 13 residues in the CDR3. V was trimmed by 6 bases and J by 4 bases, leaving 10 bases between them. The CDR3 region has the DNA TGTGCCAGCAGAGGACAGAAGTACAATGAGCAGTTCTTC. As protein: CASRGQKYNEQFF.

V and J are TRBV30 and TRBJ2-3; D perhaps matches TRBD2 (6 bases). Trimming shortened V by 3 bases and J by 8 bases, and 21 bases separated the two germline ends. Germline CDR1 is GTSNPN and CDR2 is SVGIG (reference sequence). This CDR3 has 15 amino acids. The CDR3 loop is CAWSLGGARGGTQYF. Here the CDR3 DNA reads TGTGCCTGGAGCCTAGGCGGGGCACGGGGTGGTACGCAGTATTTT.

This clone turned up a few times. The rearrangement uses TRBV9 and TRBJ2-7, with TRBD1 identical over 8 bases. The germline V gene encodes CDR1 SGDLS and CDR2 YYNGEE. There are 16 residues in the CDR3. V shed 3 bases and J 2 bases; nucleotides not matched to a gene: 10. The CDR3 protein is CASSARQGNGAYEQYF. In nucleotides, the CDR3 is TGTGCCAGCAGCGCGCGACAGGGGAATGGGGCCTACGAGCAGTACTTC.

The chain employs TRBV7-2 and TRBJ2-5; 10 nucleotides match TRBD2. Germline CDR1 reads SGHTA; CDR2 reads FQGNSA. There are 15 residues in the CDR3. V trimming: 4 bases; J trimming: 4 bases; junction bases outside the gene matches: 6. CDR3 bases: TGTGCCAGCAGCTCCGGGGGACTAGCGATAGAGACCCAGTACTTC. Translated: CASSSGGLAIETQYF.